Listed below are T cell receptor beta chains from one sample, sequenced in a study of blood T cell repertoires in COVID-19. Libraries were prepared by immunoSEQ multiplex PCR; TCRdb keeps only in-frame clonotypes and omits some of them. The table has a few hundred thousand clones, roughly 87% seen once. Sample: PBMCs or T cells enriched from blood (not recorded which). These receptors all stem from a woman aged 25-40 years who had recovered from COVID-19. CDR3s include the opening cysteine and the closing phenylalanine or tryptophan. A D gene is named only where the DNA matches it firmly. Only some rows state a clone size, as once, few, many or a class for expanded clones.

CDR3,DNA,D,J,V,size
CASDSPNQPQHF,TGTGCCAGTGACAGCCCAAATCAGCCCCAGCATTTT,-,TRBJ1-5,TRBV19,once
CASSSGQGEPVYGYTF,TGTGCCAGCAGCTCGGGACAGGGAGAACCCGTATATGGCTACACCTTC,TRBD1,TRBJ1-2,TRBV5-4,-
CASISPAGVREQYF,TGTGCCAGCATCTCGCCAGCGGGGGTACGCGAGCAGTACTTC,TRBD2,TRBJ2-7,TRBV6-5,-
CASSFPRKGPYNEQFF,TGCGCCAGCAGCTTCCCTCGGAAGGGGCCCTACAATGAGCAGTTCTTC,-,TRBJ2-1,TRBV5-1,-
CATSDPKLFGETQYF,TGTGCCACCAGTGATCCGAAGTTATTCGGGGAGACCCAGTACTTC,-,TRBJ2-5,TRBV24-1,-
CASSLYAGGLNYGYTF,TGTGCCAGCAGCTTATACGCAGGGGGTCTTAACTATGGCTACACCTTC,TRBD1,TRBJ1-2,TRBV11-2,once
CASSKAGGLSNQPQHF,TGTGCCAGTAGTAAGGCAGGGGGACTCAGCAATCAGCCCCAGCATTTT,TRBD1,TRBJ1-5,TRBV19,-
CASRGQSPYYEQYF,TGTGCCAGCAGGGGACAGTCTCCTTACTACGAGCAGTACTTC,TRBD1,TRBJ2-7,TRBV2,-
CASSEFYGGQGVGNTIYF,TGTGCCAGCAGTGAATTCTACGGTGGGCAGGGGGTTGGAAACACCATATATTTT,TRBD1,TRBJ1-3,TRBV6-1,once
CASSFGGTYNEQFF,TGTGCCAGCAGCTTTGGCGGAACCTACAATGAGCAGTTCTTC,-,TRBJ2-1,TRBV7-2,-
CASSLVRDRGRDQPQHF,TGTGCCAGCAGCTTAGTTCGGGACAGGGGCAGAGATCAGCCCCAGCATTTT,TRBD1,TRBJ1-5,TRBV7-8,-
CASSKGTSGSNEQFF,TGTGCCAGCAGCAAGGGGACTAGCGGGAGCAATGAGCAGTTCTTC,TRBD2,TRBJ2-1,TRBV27,-
CAISEGTSGYGYTF,TGTGCCATCAGTGAAGGGACATCCGGCTATGGCTACACCTTC,-,TRBJ1-2,TRBV10-3,-
CASSSGTSGTLTGELFF,TGTGCCAGCAGTTCCGGGACTAGCGGGACGCTAACCGGGGAGCTGTTTTTT,TRBD2,TRBJ2-2,TRBV28,-
CASRLLAGGYEQYF,TGTGCCAGCAGACTACTAGCGGGAGGCTACGAGCAGTACTTC,TRBD2,TRBJ2-7,TRBV28,-
CASSLEAGGNTEAFF,TGTGCCAGCAGCTTAGAAGCAGGGGGGAACACTGAAGCTTTCTTT,TRBD1,TRBJ1-1,TRBV7-2,-
CASSPPSTLGGTGELFF,TGTGCCAGCTCACCACCGAGTACCTTAGGAGGCACCGGGGAGCTGTTTTTT,-,TRBJ2-2,TRBV18,-
CASSISGNGANVLTF,TGTGCCAGTAGTATATCAGGGAATGGGGCCAACGTCCTGACTTTC,-,TRBJ2-6,TRBV19,-
CASSRLQDTGELFF,TGTGCCAGCAGCAGGCTACAGGACACCGGGGAGCTGTTTTTT,-,TRBJ2-2,TRBV11-3,few
CASSRWGVAGLNNEQFF,TGTGCCAGCAGTCGGTGGGGGGTAGCGGGGCTAAACAATGAGCAGTTCTTC,TRBD2,TRBJ2-1,TRBV27,-
CASSPVDRRTSGNTIYF,TGTGCCAGCTCACCCGTGGACAGGCGAACCTCTGGAAACACCATATATTTT,TRBD1,TRBJ1-3,TRBV18,-
CASSQETLPGTGVEQYF,TGCGCCAGCAGCCAAGAAACGCTCCCCGGGACAGGGGTAGAGCAGTACTTC,TRBD1,TRBJ2-7,TRBV4-1,once
CASSPRRGAMTYEQYF,TGTGCCAGCAGCCCCAGGCGGGGGGCTATGACCTACGAGCAGTACTTC,TRBD2,TRBJ2-7,TRBV7-2,-
CASSLSAKGTQGYGYTF,TGTGCCAGCAGTTTATCTGCCAAGGGCACTCAGGGGTATGGCTACACCTTC,-,TRBJ1-2,TRBV28,-
CASSSTRGSGEKLFF,TGTGCCAGCAGTTCTACGAGAGGGAGCGGCGAAAAACTGTTTTTT,-,TRBJ1-4,TRBV2,-
CATSRDTYNEQFF,TGTGCCACCAGCAGAGACACCTACAATGAGCAGTTCTTC,-,TRBJ2-1,TRBV15,-
CASRGLGNTGELFF,TGTGCCAGCAGAGGACTAGGAAACACCGGGGAGCTGTTTTTT,TRBD2,TRBJ2-2,TRBV2,few
CASSLPRSNEQFF,TGTGCCAGCAGCTTACCCCGGTCGAATGAGCAGTTCTTC,-,TRBJ2-1,TRBV7-8,-
CASSVGTTNTEAFF,TGTGCCAGCAGCGTCGGGACTACGAACACTGAAGCTTTCTTT,-,TRBJ1-1,TRBV5-4,-
CASSQFLGLEKLFF,TGCGCCAGCAGCCAATTCCTGGGCTTAGAAAAACTGTTTTTT,-,TRBJ1-4,TRBV4-1,-
CASSRQVGLAGGRDTQYF,TGTGCCAGCTCACGGCAGGTAGGACTAGCGGGAGGAAGAGATACGCAGTATTTT,TRBD2,TRBJ2-3,TRBV18,-
CASSVDSWYSGNTIYF,TGTGCCAGCAGTGTGGACAGCTGGTACTCTGGAAACACCATATATTTT,-,TRBJ1-3,TRBV6-1,-
CASSLPGTGEGYGYTF,TGTGCCAGCAGCTTGCCCGGGACAGGGGAGGGGTATGGCTACACCTTC,TRBD1,TRBJ1-2,TRBV5-8,-
CASSLDSSPLHF,TGTGCCAGCAGCTTGGACAGTTCACCCCTCCACTTT,-,TRBJ1-6,TRBV5-4,-
CASIQARYEQYF,TGTGCCAGCATACAGGCTCGCTACGAGCAGTACTTC,-,TRBJ2-7,TRBV6-5,once
CASSLAGTGGNQPQHF,TGTGCCAGCAGCCTGGCCGGGACAGGGGGCAATCAGCCCCAGCATTTT,TRBD1,TRBJ1-5,TRBV7-2,-
CASSLTGPDGYTF,TGCGCCAGCAGCTTGACAGGGCCCGATGGCTACACCTTC,-,TRBJ1-2,TRBV5-1,once
CASSVDAGNTEAFF,TGTGCCAGCAGCGTAGACGCGGGGAACACTGAAGCTTTCTTT,-,TRBJ1-1,TRBV9,few
CASRTSSQETQYF,TGTGCCAGCAGGACTAGCAGCCAAGAGACCCAGTACTTC,TRBD2,TRBJ2-5,TRBV28,-
CASSERVRMNTEAFF,TGTGCCAGCAGTGAACGGGTCAGAATGAACACTGAAGCTTTCTTT,-,TRBJ1-1,TRBV6-1,once
CASSQGTGKVYEQYF,TGTGCCAGCAGCCAAGGGACAGGGAAAGTCTACGAGCAGTACTTC,TRBD1,TRBJ2-7,TRBV3-1/TRBV3-2,-
CASSASPSGGQKTFYNEQFF,TGCGCCAGCAGCGCAAGTCCTAGCGGGGGGCAAAAAACGTTTTACAATGAGCAGTTCTTC,TRBD2,TRBJ2-1,TRBV5-1,-
CASSLRGLAGGFEQFF,TGTGCCAGCAGCTTACGGGGACTAGCGGGGGGTTTTGAGCAGTTCTTC,TRBD2,TRBJ2-1,TRBV7-9,-
CASSFRDSWTNYGYTF,TGCGCCAGCAGCTTCCGGGACAGCTGGACCAACTATGGCTACACCTTC,TRBD1,TRBJ1-2,TRBV5-1,-
CASSLQGASEKLFF,TGTGCCAGCAGCTTACAGGGGGCGTCTGAAAAACTGTTTTTT,TRBD1,TRBJ1-4,TRBV5-4,-
CASSFGQGALINYGYTF,TGTGCCAGCAGCTTCGGACAGGGGGCCTTGATTAACTATGGCTACACCTTC,TRBD1,TRBJ1-2,TRBV5-6,-
CASTQLGYSDEQFF,TGTGCCAGCACCCAATTGGGCTATTCCGATGAGCAGTTCTTC,-,TRBJ2-1,TRBV2,once
CASSLWGQGVATNEKLFF,TGTGCCAGCAGTTTATGGGGACAGGGAGTTGCAACTAATGAAAAACTGTTTTTT,TRBD1,TRBJ1-4,TRBV28,-
CASSSTLGTGIIHEQYF,TGTGCCAGCAGCTCAACCTTAGGGACAGGTATCATCCACGAGCAGTACTTC,TRBD1,TRBJ2-7,TRBV7-8,-
CATSRGLAGETQYF,TGTGCCACCAGCAGAGGACTAGCCGGGGAGACCCAGTACTTC,TRBD2,TRBJ2-5,TRBV15,-
CASRDGTGGTDTQYF,TGCGCCAGCAGAGACGGGACAGGGGGCACAGATACGCAGTATTTT,TRBD1,TRBJ2-3,TRBV5-1,-
CASSVRVGNTEAFF,TGTGCCAGTTCGGTCCGGGTTGGGAACACTGAAGCTTTCTTT,-,TRBJ1-1,TRBV19,-
CASRTGSGWNIEAFF,TGCGCCAGCAGGACCGGGTCAGGGTGGAACATTGAAGCTTTCTTT,-,TRBJ1-1,TRBV5-1,-
CSVDPGGGEQFF,TGCAGCGTTGACCCCGGCGGGGGTGAGCAGTTCTTC,TRBD2,TRBJ2-1,TRBV29-1,once
CASSYTGDSNQPQHF,TGTGCCAGCAGCTACACAGGGGATAGCAATCAGCCCCAGCATTTT,TRBD1,TRBJ1-5,TRBV5-6,-
CATSRTSDSYNEQFF,TGTGCCACCAGCCGAACTAGCGACTCCTACAATGAGCAGTTCTTC,TRBD2,TRBJ2-1,TRBV15,-
CASSLQGGDQPQHF,TGTGCCAGCAGTCTACAGGGTGGGGATCAGCCCCAGCATTTT,-,TRBJ1-5,TRBV6-5,-
CASSQEELAASYEQYF,TGCGCCAGCAGCCAAGAAGAGCTAGCGGCCTCCTACGAGCAGTACTTC,TRBD2,TRBJ2-7,TRBV4-1,-
CASSQRQEFRREQYF,TGTGCCAGCAGCCAACGACAGGAGTTCAGACGGGAGCAGTACTTC,-,TRBJ2-7,TRBV3-1/TRBV3-2,-